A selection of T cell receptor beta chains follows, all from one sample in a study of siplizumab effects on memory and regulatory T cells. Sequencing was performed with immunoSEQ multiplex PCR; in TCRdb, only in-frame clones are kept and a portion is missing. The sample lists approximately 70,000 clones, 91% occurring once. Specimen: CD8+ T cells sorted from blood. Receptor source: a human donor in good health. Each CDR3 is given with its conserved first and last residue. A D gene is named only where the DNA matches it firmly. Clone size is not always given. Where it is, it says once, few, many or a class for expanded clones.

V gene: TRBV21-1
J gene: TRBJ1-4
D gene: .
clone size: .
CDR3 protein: CASSKVWGTANEKLFF
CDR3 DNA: TGTGCCAGCAGCAAAGTTTGGGGGACAGCTAATGAAAAACTGTTTTTT

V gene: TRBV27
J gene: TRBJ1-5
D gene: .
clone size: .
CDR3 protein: CASSFGNGGLVQPQHF
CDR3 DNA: .

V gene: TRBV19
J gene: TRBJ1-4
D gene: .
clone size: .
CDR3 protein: CASSARWTANEKLFF
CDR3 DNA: TGTGCCAGTAGTGCTCGATGGACAGCTAATGAAAAACTGTTTTTT

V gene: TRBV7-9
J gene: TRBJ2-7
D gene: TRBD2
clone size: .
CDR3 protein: CASSSREGTYEQYF
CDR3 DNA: TGTGCCAGCAGCTCAAGGGAGGGGACCTACGAGCAGTACTTC

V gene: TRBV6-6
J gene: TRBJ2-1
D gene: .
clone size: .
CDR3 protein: CASSLNEQFF
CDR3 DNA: TGTGCCAGCAGCCTAAATGAGCAGTTCTTC

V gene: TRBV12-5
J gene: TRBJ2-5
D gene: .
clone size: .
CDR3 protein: CASGFKGTETQYF
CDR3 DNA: TGTGCTAGTGGTTTTAAGGGAACAGAGACCCAGTACTTC

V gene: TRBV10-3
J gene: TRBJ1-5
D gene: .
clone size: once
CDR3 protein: CAISDLLAPQHF
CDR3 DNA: TGTGCCATCAGTGACCTCCTTGCGCCCCAGCATTTT

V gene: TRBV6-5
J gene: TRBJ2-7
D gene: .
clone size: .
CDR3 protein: CASSYYPGYEQYF
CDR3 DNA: TGTGCCAGCAGTTACTATCCGGGTTACGAGCAGTACTTC

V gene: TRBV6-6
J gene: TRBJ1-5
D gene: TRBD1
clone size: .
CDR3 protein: CASRPPGTGVGAQHF
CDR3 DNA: TGTGCCAGCAGACCTCCCGGGACAGGGGTCGGGGCCCAGCATTTT

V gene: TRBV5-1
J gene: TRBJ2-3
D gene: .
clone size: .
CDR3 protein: CASSEDVLATDTQYF
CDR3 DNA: TGCGCCAGCAGCGAGGACGTGCTAGCTACAGATACGCAGTATTTT

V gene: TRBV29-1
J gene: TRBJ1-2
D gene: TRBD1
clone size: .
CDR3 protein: CSVLNSPEQGAFGYTF
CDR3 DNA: TGCAGCGTTTTGAATAGCCCGGAGCAGGGGGCTTTCGGCTACACCTTC

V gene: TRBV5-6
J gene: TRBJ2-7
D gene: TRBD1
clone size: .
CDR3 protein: CASSQGTGWGYEQYF
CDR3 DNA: TGTGCCAGCAGCCAAGGGACAGGGTGGGGCTACGAGCAGTACTTC

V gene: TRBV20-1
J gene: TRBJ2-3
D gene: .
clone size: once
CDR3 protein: CSARTGSTQYF
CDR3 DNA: TGCAGTGCTAGAACAGGGAGTACGCAGTATTTT

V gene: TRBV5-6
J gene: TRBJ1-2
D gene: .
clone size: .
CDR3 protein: CASSLVGELYGYTF
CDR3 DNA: TGTGCCAGCAGCTTGGTGGGGGAACTCTATGGCTACACCTTC

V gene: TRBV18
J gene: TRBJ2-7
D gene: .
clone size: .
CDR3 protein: CASSSSYEQYF
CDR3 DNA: TGTGCCAGCTCATCTTCCTACGAGCAGTACTTC

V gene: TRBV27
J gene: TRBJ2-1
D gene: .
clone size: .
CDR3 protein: CASSPVGPNEQFF
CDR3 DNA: TGTGCCAGCAGTCCAGTTGGACCTAATGAGCAGTTCTTC

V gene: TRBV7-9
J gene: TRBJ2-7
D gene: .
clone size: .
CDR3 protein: CASSEGTGLYEQYF
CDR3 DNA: TGTGCCAGCAGCGAAGGAACAGGGCTTTACGAGCAGTACTTC

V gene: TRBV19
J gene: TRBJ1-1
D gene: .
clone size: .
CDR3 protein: CATATGGTEAFF
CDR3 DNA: TGTGCCACTGCGACAGGTGGAACTGAAGCTTTCTTT

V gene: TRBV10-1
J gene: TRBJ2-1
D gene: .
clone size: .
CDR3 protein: CASSQYGDNEQFF
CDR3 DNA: TGCGCCAGCAGTCAATACGGGGACAATGAGCAGTTCTTC

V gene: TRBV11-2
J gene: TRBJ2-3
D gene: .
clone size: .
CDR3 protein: CASSLVDGADTQYF
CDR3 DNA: TGTGCCAGCAGCTTAGTCGACGGGGCAGATACGCAGTATTTT

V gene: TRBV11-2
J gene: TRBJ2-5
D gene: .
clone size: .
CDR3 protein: CASSPRKINQETQYF
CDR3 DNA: TGTGCCAGCAGCCCCCGGAAAATCAACCAAGAGACCCAGTACTTC

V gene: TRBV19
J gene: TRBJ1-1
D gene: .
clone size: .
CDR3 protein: CASSIQGMNTEAFF
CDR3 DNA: TGTGCCAGTAGTATCCAGGGAATGAACACTGAAGCTTTCTTT

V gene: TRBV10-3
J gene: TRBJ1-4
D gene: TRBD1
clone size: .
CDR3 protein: CAISEGGQPNEKLFF
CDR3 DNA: TGTGCCATCTCCGAGGGGGGACAGCCTAATGAAAAACTGTTTTTT

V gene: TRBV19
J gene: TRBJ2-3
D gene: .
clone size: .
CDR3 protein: CATKFLKGGLTDTQYF
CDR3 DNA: TGTGCCACTAAATTCCTAAAGGGCGGACTCACAGATACGCAGTATTTT

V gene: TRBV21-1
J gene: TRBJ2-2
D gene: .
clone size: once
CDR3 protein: CASSPPGTSGSSNTGELFF
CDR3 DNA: TGTGCCAGCAGCCCCCCTGGGACTAGCGGGAGCTCGAACACCGGGGAGCTGTTTTTT

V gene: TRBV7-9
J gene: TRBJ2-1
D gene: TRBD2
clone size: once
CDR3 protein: CASSPPAAGVENEQFF
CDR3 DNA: TGTGCCAGCAGTCCCCCGGCGGCGGGAGTAGAAAATGAGCAGTTCTTC

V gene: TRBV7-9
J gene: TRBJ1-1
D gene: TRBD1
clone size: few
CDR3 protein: CASSSTGHLEAFF
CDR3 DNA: TGTGCCAGCAGCTCGACAGGGCATTTGGAAGCTTTCTTT

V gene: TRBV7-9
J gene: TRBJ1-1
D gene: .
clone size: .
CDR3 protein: CASSSKKAGRANTEAFF
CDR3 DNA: TGTGCCAGCAGCTCAAAAAAAGCGGGCAGGGCAAACACTGAAGCTTTCTTT

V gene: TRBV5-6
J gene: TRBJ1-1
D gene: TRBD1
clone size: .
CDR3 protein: CASSSRDSTEAFF
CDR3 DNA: TGTGCCAGCAGCAGTAGGGACAGCACTGAAGCTTTCTTT

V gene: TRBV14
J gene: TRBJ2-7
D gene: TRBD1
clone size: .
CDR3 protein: CASSRLDRGTEQYF
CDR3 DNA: TGTGCCAGCAGCCGCTTGGACAGGGGGACCGAGCAGTACTTC

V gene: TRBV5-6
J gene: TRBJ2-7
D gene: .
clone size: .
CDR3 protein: CASSFGVSSYEQYF
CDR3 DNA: TGTGCCAGCAGCTTCGGCGTTAGCTCCTACGAGCAGTACTTC

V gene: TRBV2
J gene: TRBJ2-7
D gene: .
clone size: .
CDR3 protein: CASNEGLTYEQYF
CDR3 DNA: TGTGCCAGCAACGAGGGCCTAACCTACGAGCAGTACTTC

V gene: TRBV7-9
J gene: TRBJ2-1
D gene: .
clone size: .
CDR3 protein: CASSLGAGHAYNEQFF
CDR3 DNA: TGTGCCAGCAGCTTAGGGGCGGGTCACGCCTACAATGAGCAGTTCTTC

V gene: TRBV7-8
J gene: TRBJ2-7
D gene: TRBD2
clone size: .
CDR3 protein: CASSPGLAGSSYEQYF
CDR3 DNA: TGTGCCAGCAGCCCCGGACTAGCGGGGAGCTCCTACGAGCAGTACTTC

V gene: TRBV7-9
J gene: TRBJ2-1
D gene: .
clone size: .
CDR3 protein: CASSLTGTHPYNEQFF
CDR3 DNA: TGTGCCAGCAGCTTAACCGGGACTCACCCCTACAATGAGCAGTTCTTC

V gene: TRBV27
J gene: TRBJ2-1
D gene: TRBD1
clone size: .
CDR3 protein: CASIKQGASYNEQFF
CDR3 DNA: TGTGCCAGCATCAAACAGGGGGCCTCCTACAATGAGCAGTTCTTC

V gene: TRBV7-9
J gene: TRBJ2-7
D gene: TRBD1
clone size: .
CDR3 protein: CASSSTGHPYEQYF
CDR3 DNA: TGTGCCAGCAGCTCGACAGGGCATCCCTACGAGCAGTACTTC

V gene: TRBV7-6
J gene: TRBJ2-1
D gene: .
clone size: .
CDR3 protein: CASSKPGPHEQFF
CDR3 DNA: TGTGCCAGCAGCAAACCGGGACCTCATGAGCAGTTCTTC

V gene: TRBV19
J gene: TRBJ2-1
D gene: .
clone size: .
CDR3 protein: CAISPGDPSYNEQFF
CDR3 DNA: TGTGCCATTTCCCCCGGGGATCCCAGCTACAATGAGCAGTTCTTC

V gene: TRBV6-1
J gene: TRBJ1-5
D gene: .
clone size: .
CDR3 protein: CASSEEPFNSNQPQHF
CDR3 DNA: TGTGCCAGCAGTGAAGAACCCTTCAATAGCAATCAGCCCCAGCATTTT

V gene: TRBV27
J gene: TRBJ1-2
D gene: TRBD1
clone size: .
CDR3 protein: CASSFTGGYGYTF
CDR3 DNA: TGTGCCAGCAGTTTTACAGGGGGCTATGGCTACACCTTC